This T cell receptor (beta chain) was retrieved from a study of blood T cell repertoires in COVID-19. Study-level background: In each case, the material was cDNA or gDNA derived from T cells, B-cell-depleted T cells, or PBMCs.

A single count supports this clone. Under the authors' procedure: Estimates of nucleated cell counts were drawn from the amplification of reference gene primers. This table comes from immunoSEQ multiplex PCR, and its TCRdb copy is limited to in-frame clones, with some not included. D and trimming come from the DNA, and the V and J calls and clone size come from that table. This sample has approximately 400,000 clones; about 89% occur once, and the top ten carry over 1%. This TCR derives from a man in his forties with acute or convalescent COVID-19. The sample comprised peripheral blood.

The CDR3 reads CASSPGQAGGTQYF. DNA for the CDR3: TGTGCCAGCAGCCCCGGACAGGCTGGTGGGACCCAGTACTTC. This chain joins TRBV7-2 and TRBJ2-5, with 7 bases fitting TRBD1. The CDR3 extends over 14 amino acids. Trimming cost V 5 bases and J 7 bases; bases outside gene matches: 10. CDR1 is SGHTA, CDR2 FQGNSA, per germline.